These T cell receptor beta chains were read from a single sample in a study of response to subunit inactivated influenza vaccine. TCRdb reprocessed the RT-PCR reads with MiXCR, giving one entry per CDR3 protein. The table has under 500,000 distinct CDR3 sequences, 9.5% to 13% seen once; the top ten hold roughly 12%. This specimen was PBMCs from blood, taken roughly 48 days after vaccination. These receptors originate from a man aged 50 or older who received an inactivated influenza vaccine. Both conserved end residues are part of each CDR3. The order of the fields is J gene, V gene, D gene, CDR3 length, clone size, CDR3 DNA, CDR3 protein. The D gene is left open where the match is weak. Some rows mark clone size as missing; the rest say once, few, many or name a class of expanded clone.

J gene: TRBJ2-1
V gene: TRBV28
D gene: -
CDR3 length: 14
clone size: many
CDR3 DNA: TGTGCCAGCAGTTTATTGGCCGATGCGGGTGAGCAGTTCTTC
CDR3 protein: CASSLLADAGEQFF

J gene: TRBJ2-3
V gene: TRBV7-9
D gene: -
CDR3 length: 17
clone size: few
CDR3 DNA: TGTGCCAGCAACGAACCCCCTAGGGCCCAGAGTGCGGATACGCAGTATTTT
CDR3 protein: CASNEPPRAQSADTQYF

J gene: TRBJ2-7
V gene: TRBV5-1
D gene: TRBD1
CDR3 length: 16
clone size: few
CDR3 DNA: TGCGCCAGCAGCTTGGCCCTAACCGGGACAGTCTACGAGCAGTACTTC
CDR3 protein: CASSLALTGTVYEQYF

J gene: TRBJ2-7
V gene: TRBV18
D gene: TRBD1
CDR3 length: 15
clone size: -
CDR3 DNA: TGTGCCAGCTCAGCACGATTGCGGACAGGGGACGAGCAGTACTTC
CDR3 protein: CASSARLRTGDEQYF

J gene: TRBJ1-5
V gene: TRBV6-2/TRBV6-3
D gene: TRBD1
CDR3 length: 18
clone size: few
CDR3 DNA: TGTGCCAGCAGTTACTCGGGACAGGGAAAACCATATAATCAGCCCCAGCATTTT
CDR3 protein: CASSYSGQGKPYNQPQHF

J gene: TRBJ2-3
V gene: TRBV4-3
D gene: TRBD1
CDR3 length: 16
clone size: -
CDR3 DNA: TGCGCCAGCAGCCAAGATCGGACAGGGGGAGCTGATACGCAGTATTTT
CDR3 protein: CASSQDRTGGADTQYF

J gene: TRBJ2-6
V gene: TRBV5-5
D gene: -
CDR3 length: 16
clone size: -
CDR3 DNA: TGTGCCAGCACCGTGAGGGGCGGCTCTGGGGGCAACGTCCTGACTTTC
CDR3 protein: CASTVRGGSGGNVLTF

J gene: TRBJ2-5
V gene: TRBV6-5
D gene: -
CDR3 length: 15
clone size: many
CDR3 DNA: TGTGCCAGCAGTTACCGGCGGGCTTACGGAGAGACCCAGTACTTC
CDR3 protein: CASSYRRAYGETQYF

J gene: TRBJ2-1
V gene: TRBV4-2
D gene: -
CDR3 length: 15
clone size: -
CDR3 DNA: TGTGCCAGCAGCCAAGCGGGGTACACCTACAATGAGCAGTTCTTC
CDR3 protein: CASSQAGYTYNEQFF

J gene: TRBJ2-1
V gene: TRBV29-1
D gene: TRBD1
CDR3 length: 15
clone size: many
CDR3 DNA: TGCAGCGTCCGAACCGGGACAGGGATCTACAATGAGCAGTTCTTC
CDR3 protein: CSVRTGTGIYNEQFF

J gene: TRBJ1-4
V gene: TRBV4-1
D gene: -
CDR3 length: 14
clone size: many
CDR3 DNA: TGCGCCAGCAGCCAAGGACCTTCAAATGAAAAACTGTTTTTT
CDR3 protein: CASSQGPSNEKLFF